Presented here are 13 T cell receptor beta chains from one specimen sequenced in a study of shared clonotypes between healthy human individuals. Assay: immunoSEQ multiplex PCR; the TCRdb copy retains only in-frame clones and omits some. Altogether around 200,000 clones are present, 66% being singletons, with the ten largest covering 10%. Sequenced material: memory CD4+ T cells sorted from blood. Specified subset: CD45RA-negative fraction. The receptors originated from a man younger than 45 in good health.

The V call is TRBV18, the J call TRBJ2-7; no clear D. Trimming pared 0 bases from V and 6 bases from J, leaving 9 bases between. Per germline, CDR1 KGHSH and CDR2 LQKENI. The CDR3 sequence is 13 residues long. This chain's CDR3 is CASSPPISPEQYF. DNA for the CDR3: TGTGCCAGCTCACCACCGATAAGCCCCGAGCAGTACTTC. Full variable domain (rest looked up from reference TRBV18 and TRBJ2-7): NAGVMQNPRHLVRRRGQEARLRCSPMKGHSHVYWYRQLPEEGLKFMVYLQKENIIDESGMPKERFSAEFPKEGPSILRIQQVVRGDSAAYFCASSPPISPEQYFGPGTRLTVT.

The chain employs TRBV23-1 and TRBJ2-1; a weak D match, TRBD2 (6 bases). TRBV23-1 falls under the ORF class, with uncertain function. This CDR3 is 14 amino acids long. Trimming took 4 bases from V and 7 from J, leaving 14 bases between them. The CDR3 DNA sequence: TGCGCCAGCAGTCGGCGGGACGAACCGAATGAGCAGTTCTTC. It specifies CASSRRDEPNEQFF.

Regarding this clone: This CDR3 is also generated by other DNA sequences in the sample. The genes are TRBV5-1 and TRBJ2-5; no reliable D call. Between the trimmed V and J ends, which lost 4 bases and 1 base, there was a span of 8 bases. This CDR3 is 13 amino acids long. The V gene's germline CDR1 is SGHRS and CDR2 YFSETQ. The DNA for the CDR3 is TGCGCCAGCAGCCGTACACCCCAAGAGACCCAGTACTTC. This sequence encodes CASSRTPQETQYF.

The sample holds a few counts of this clone. This rearrangement joins TRBV4-1 to TRBJ2-4, with D possibly TRBD1 on 6 matching bases. This CDR3 is 15 amino acids long. V was clipped by 1 base and J by 7 bases, with 14 bases between them. CDR1 is MGHRA and CDR2 is YSYEKL in the germline V gene. CDR3 region: CASSQVLGAVNIQYF. The CDR3 DNA follows: TGCGCCAGCAGCCAAGTTCTGGGGGCAGTGAACATTCAGTACTTC.

The CDR3 loop is CASSSGIYEQYF. The CDR3 bases are TGCGCCAGCAGCTCAGGTATCTACGAGCAGTACTTC. This rearrangement joins TRBV5-1 to TRBJ2-7; D call uncertain. Germline V gene data show CDR1 as SGHRS and CDR2 as YFSETQ. CDR3 length equals 12 residues. The ends were cut back, 3 bases at V and 3 bases at J, with 7 bases in the middle.

This clone was counted only a few times. This chain uses TRBV11-2 with TRBJ2-1, with 10 bases matching TRBD2. CDR1 and CDR2 (germline): SGHAT, FQNNGV. The CDR3 length is 14 residues. The J segment lost 7 bases and the V segment lost 8 bases, leaving 8 bases of the junction unmatched. This chain's CDR3 is CASRRAGGGNEQFF. The CDR3 DNA is TGTGCCAGCCGGCGAGCGGGAGGGGGAAATGAGCAGTTCTTC.

This chain joins TRBV19 and TRBJ2-1; D is possibly TRBD1 (5 bases). Germline CDR1 reads LNHDA; CDR2 reads SQIVND (reference sequence). This CDR3 is 13 amino acids long. Between the trimmed V and J ends, which lost 4 bases and 6 bases, there was a span of 10 bases. For the CDR3, the DNA is TGTGCCAGTAGTACGACAGACGGCAATGAGCAGTTCTTC. Translating gives CASSTTDGNEQFF.

This rearrangement joins TRBV5-1 to TRBJ2-7; D uncertain. The CDR3 length is 15 residues. In germline, CDR1 is SGHRS, CDR2 YFSETQ. V gave up 0 bases and J gave up 5 bases, with 15 bases separating them. Here the CDR3 reads CASSLASGKSDEQYF. In DNA, the CDR3 is TGCGCCAGCAGCTTGGCCTCTGGTAAGAGCGACGAGCAGTACTTC.

The chain couples TRBV27 to TRBJ1-2; D is unresolved. Trimming removed 8 bases at V and 7 bases at J, with 14 bases between. CDR3 length: 12 amino acids. Looked up from germline, CDR1 is MNHEY and CDR2 is SMNVEV (reference sequence). The DNA for the CDR3 is TGTGCCAGCGGATCCCTGGGTGGTGGCTACACCTTC. Its translation is CASGSLGGGYTF.

This clone was seen just once. This chain connects TRBV28 to TRBJ2-7; 8 bases line up with TRBD1. Germline CDR1 MDHEN, CDR2 SYDVKM. The CDR3 has 15 residues. V was clipped by 5 bases and J by 5 bases; unmatched bases: 11. The CDR3 loop is CASSPKTWTGNEQYF. The CDR3 DNA sequence: TGTGCCAGCAGTCCTAAGACGTGGACAGGGAACGAGCAGTACTTC. The whole variable domain, remainder taken from reference TRBV28 and TRBJ2-7, is DVKVTQSSRYLVKRTGEKVFLECVQDMDHENMFWYRQDPGLGLRLIYFSYDVKMKEKGDIPEGYSVSREKKERFSLILESASTNQTSMYLCASSPKTWTGNEQYFGPGTRLTVT.

The chain employs TRBV7-8 and TRBJ1-4; D uncertain. The germline V gene encodes CDR1 SGHVS and CDR2 FQNEAQ. The ends were cut back, 1 base at V and 8 bases at J, with 11 bases in the middle. The CDR3 has 14 residues. CDR3 sequence (DNA): TGTGCCAGCAGCTTAGGCCCCAATTACGAAAAACTGTTTTTT. This translates into CASSLGPNYEKLFF.

In this sample, this clone turned up a few times. The chain couples TRBV7-9 to TRBJ2-1; 7 bases align to TRBD2. The CDR3 length is 12 residues. V dropped 2 bases and J dropped 15; count of bases not matched to a gene: 7. Germline lookup yields CDR1 SEHNR and CDR2 FQNEAQ (reference sequence). The DNA of the CDR3 is TGTGCCAGCAGCTTACAGTCGGGCGGGGGGTTCTTC. It encodes CASSLQSGGGFF.

J is TRBJ2-1 and V is TRBV4-2; no reliable D call. The CDR3 extends over 15 amino acids. In germline, CDR1 is LGHNA, CDR2 YNFKEQ. Trimming shortened V by 2 bases and J by 0 bases, and 8 bases separated the two germline ends. The CDR3 loop is CASSQQAPSYNEQFF. Written as DNA, the CDR3 is TGTGCCAGCAGCCAACAGGCCCCCTCCTACAATGAGCAGTTCTTC.